This T cell receptor (beta chain) emerged from a study of blood T cell repertoires in COVID-19. On the study more broadly: Donors in the United States, Italy and Spain gave samples during acute or convalescent COVID-19.

This clone was seen only a few times. Here immunoSEQ multiplex PCR was the method, and the copy in TCRdb shows in-frame clones only, minus some. This table holds around 71,000 clones, more than 80% found once. The CDR3 loop spans 14 amino acids. Looked up from germline, CDR1 is SGHVS and CDR2 is FQNEAQ. V was clipped by 5 bases and J by 4 bases; unmatched bases: 7. The TCR was taken from an elderly man with acute or convalescent COVID-19. V and J are TRBV7-8 and TRBJ1-2, with 7 bases lining up with TRBD1. Sequenced: peripheral blood. This CDR3 reads CASSPRQGSYGYTF. The CDR3 DNA reads as TGTGCCAGCAGCCCCCGACAGGGTTCCTATGGCTACACCTTC.